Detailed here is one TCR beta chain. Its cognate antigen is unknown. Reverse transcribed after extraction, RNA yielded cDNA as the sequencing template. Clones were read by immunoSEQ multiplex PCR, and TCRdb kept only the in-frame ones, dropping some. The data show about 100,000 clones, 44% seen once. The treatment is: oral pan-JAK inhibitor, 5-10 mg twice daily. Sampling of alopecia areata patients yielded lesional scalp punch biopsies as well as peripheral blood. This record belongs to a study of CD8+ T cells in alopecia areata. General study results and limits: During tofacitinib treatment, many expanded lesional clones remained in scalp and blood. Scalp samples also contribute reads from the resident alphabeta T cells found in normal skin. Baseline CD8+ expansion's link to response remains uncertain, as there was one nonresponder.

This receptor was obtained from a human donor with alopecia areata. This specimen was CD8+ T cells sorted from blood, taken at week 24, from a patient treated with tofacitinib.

CDR3 loop: CASSGVANEQFF. DNA for the CDR3: TGCGCCAGCAGCGGGGTAGCGAATGAGCAGTTCTTC. J is TRBJ2-1 and V is TRBV4-1, with D possibly being TRBD2 (5 bases). Trimming removed 5 bases at V and 7 bases at J, with 9 bases between. The CDR3 totals 12 residues. Germline CDR1 and CDR2: MGHRA and YSYEKL.